This T cell receptor (beta chain) was observed in a study of cytomegalovirus exposure and HLA in healthy donors. Whole-study findings and limits: A list of 164 TCR beta chains associated with cytomegalovirus was given. The records held CMV serostatus as the only immune exposure information.

Vbeta (60) and Jbeta (13) primers were used in the PCR. TCRdb keeps only in-frame clones here, not all; method: immunoSEQ multiplex PCR. The sample lists about 100,000 clones, around 81% occurring once. In regard to this clone: Its specificity is unknown.

Trimming shortened V by 3 bases and J by 7 bases, and 7 bases separated the two germline ends. CDR1 SGHTA and CDR2 FQGNSA come from the germline V gene. The CDR3 contains 12 residues. The V and J genes are TRBV7-2 and TRBJ1-3; D is possibly TRBD1 (6 bases). This sequence was found in a woman between 70 and 85 years old in good health and CMV-seropositive. The sample was PBMCs. CDR3 DNA sequence: TGTGCCAGCAGCTTGGACAGTAACACCATATATTTT. Translated, it gives CASSLDSNTIYF.